Listed below are T cell receptor beta chains from one sample, sequenced in a study of T cells in Graves' hyperthyroidism and ophthalmopathy. Using its own MiXCR run on the multiplex PCR reads, TCRdb lists one record per CDR3 protein. The profile covers more than 500,000 distinct CDR3 sequences, with 35% to 50% appearing a single time and about 43% taken by the ten largest. The sequenced sample consisted of peripheral blood or thyroid tissue (not recorded which). Receptor source: an adult woman with Graves' disease, either hyperthyroidism or ophthalmopathy (not recorded which). Each CDR3 is given with its conserved first and last residue. D genes are given only for firm matches. Size values are once, few and many counts, or a class for expanded clones, and some rows have none.

abundance: .; j_gene: TRBJ2-2; d_gene: TRBD2; v_gene: TRBV27; CDR3aa: CASSLGKRENTGELFF; CDR3nt: TGTGCCAGCAGTTTGGGGAAGCGGGAGAACACTGGGGAGCTGTTTTTT
abundance: many; j_gene: TRBJ2-5; d_gene: .; v_gene: TRBV4-1; CDR3aa: CASSQDPGVGTQYF; CDR3nt: TGCGCCAGCAGCCAAGACCCGGGGGTAGGGACCCAGTACTTC
abundance: .; j_gene: TRBJ2-7; d_gene: TRBD2; v_gene: TRBV7-9; CDR3aa: CASSYGLAEAYEQYF; CDR3nt: TGTGCCAGCAGTTACGGGCTAGCGGAGGCCTACGAGCAGTACTTC
abundance: many; j_gene: TRBJ1-2; d_gene: .; v_gene: TRBV29-1; CDR3aa: CSVYEHYGYTF; CDR3nt: TGCAGCGTCTATGAACACTATGGCTACACCTTC
abundance: few; j_gene: TRBJ2-7; d_gene: .; v_gene: TRBV2; CDR3aa: CASRGDGYEQYF; CDR3nt: TGTGCCAGCAGGGGGGACGGCTACGAGCAGTACTTC
abundance: .; j_gene: TRBJ2-5; d_gene: TRBD2; v_gene: TRBV20-1; CDR3aa: CSANTGLAGVQETQYF; CDR3nt: TGCAGTGCCAATACGGGACTAGCGGGAGTCCAAGAGACCCAGTACTTC
abundance: .; j_gene: TRBJ1-6; d_gene: .; v_gene: TRBV7-8; CDR3aa: CASSAGTPSPLHF; CDR3nt: TGTGCCAGCAGCGCCGGGACACCTTCACCCCTCCACTTT
abundance: few; j_gene: TRBJ1-3; d_gene: .; v_gene: TRBV10-2; CDR3aa: CASTTSRNTIYF; CDR3nt: TGCGCCAGCACCACGAGCAGAAACACCATATATTTT
abundance: .; j_gene: TRBJ1-1; d_gene: .; v_gene: TRBV2; CDR3aa: CASPTLTEAFF; CDR3nt: TGTGCCAGCCCCACACTCACTGAAGCTTTCTTT
abundance: .; j_gene: TRBJ2-5; d_gene: .; v_gene: TRBV2; CDR3aa: CPNSSLSETQYF; CDR3nt: TGCCCCAACAGCTCCCTCTCAGAGACCCAGTACTTC
abundance: .; j_gene: TRBJ2-5; d_gene: .; v_gene: TRBV11-1; CDR3aa: CASSLGEGRETQYF; CDR3nt: TGTGCCAGCAGCTTAGGAGAGGGTCGGGAGACCCAGTACTTC
abundance: .; j_gene: TRBJ1-5; d_gene: .; v_gene: TRBV6-5; CDR3aa: CASKGDSSPSNQPQHF; CDR3nt: TGTGCCAGCAAGGGGGATTCCTCTCCGAGCAATCAGCCCCAGCATTTT
abundance: few; j_gene: TRBJ2-5; d_gene: .; v_gene: TRBV2; CDR3aa: CASQGLWGETQYF; CDR3nt: TGTGCCAGCCAGGGATTATGGGGGGAGACCCAGTACTTC
abundance: .; j_gene: TRBJ1-1; d_gene: .; v_gene: TRBV7-8; CDR3aa: CASSFRGHNTEAFF; CDR3nt: TGTGCCAGCAGCTTCCGCGGACACAACACTGAAGCTTTCTTT
abundance: many; j_gene: TRBJ1-3; d_gene: .; v_gene: TRBV12-3/TRBV12-4; CDR3aa: CASSFGGRGTGNTIYF; CDR3nt: TGTGCCAGCAGTTTCGGGGGCCGAGGCACTGGAAACACCATATATTTT
abundance: .; j_gene: TRBJ1-4; d_gene: TRBD1; v_gene: TRBV5-5; CDR3aa: CASIGTDEKLFF; CDR3nt: TGTGCCAGCATCGGGACAGATGAAAAACTGTTTTTT